The rows below give T cell receptor beta chains drawn from one sample of a study of T cell responses to AZD1222 COVID-19 vaccine. The method was immunoSEQ multiplex PCR; TCRdb's version includes in-frame clones alone and lacks a portion of them. Seen here are 120,000 to 150,000 clones, approximately 90% observed once, and the top ten hold around 10%. This material consisted of peripheral blood, taken 28 days after the second AZD1222 dose. The origin of the receptors is an adult who received the AZD1222 COVID-19 vaccine. The CDR3 runs from the conserved cysteine through the conserved F or W. Each record gives: clone size, D gene, J gene, V gene, CDR3 protein, CDR3 DNA. A D gene is named only where the DNA matches it firmly. Expanded clones are given a class, and other clones once, few, many or no size at all.

-	-	TRBJ1-5	TRBV30	CAWSGRSNQPQHF	TGTGCCTGGAGTGGGCGAAGCAATCAGCCCCAGCATTTT
-	-	TRBJ2-3	TRBV23-1	CASSQSGSASTDTQYF	TGCGCCAGCAGTCAATCGGGGAGCGCAAGCACAGATACGCAGTATTTT
-	-	TRBJ1-2	TRBV7-6	CASSLGSGRTDYGYTF	TGTGCCAGCAGCTTAGGATCCGGAAGGACGGATTATGGCTACACCTTC
-	-	TRBJ2-3	TRBV4-1	CASSQGIRADTQYF	TGCGCCAGCAGCCAAGGAATTAGAGCGGATACGCAGTATTTT
-	-	TRBJ1-2	TRBV30	CAWGGDAGPTNYGYTF	TGTGCCTGGGGGGGGGATGCGGGACCTACTAACTATGGCTACACCTTC
-	-	TRBJ2-1	TRBV10-3	CAISRQGGSNEQFF	TGTGCCATCAGTAGACAGGGAGGTAGCAATGAGCAGTTCTTC
once	-	TRBJ2-3	TRBV5-4	CASSDPGGPSQDTQYF	TGTGCCAGCAGCGACCCGGGTGGACCATCGCAGGATACGCAGTATTTT
-	TRBD1	TRBJ2-2	TRBV19	CATWTGGGTGELFF	TGTGCCACCTGGACAGGGGGAGGCACCGGGGAGCTGTTTTTT
-	-	TRBJ1-1	TRBV6-5	CASSLRQNTEAFF	TGTGCCAGCAGCCTACGACAGAACACTGAAGCTTTCTTT
few	-	TRBJ1-2	TRBV15	CATSTRQGTNYGYTF	TGTGCCACCAGCACCAGACAAGGGACTAACTATGGCTACACCTTC
-	-	TRBJ1-4	TRBV30	CAWTPGGAGNEKLFF	TGTGCCTGGACCCCGGGCGGGGCTGGTAATGAAAAACTGTTTTTT
-	-	TRBJ2-1	TRBV5-1	CASSFTGSSYNEQFF	TGCGCCAGCAGCTTTACAGGGAGCTCCTACAATGAGCAGTTCTTC
-	-	TRBJ2-3	TRBV7-9	CASSPLSDTQYF	TGTGCCAGCAGCCCCCTTTCAGATACGCAGTATTTT
once	-	TRBJ1-3	TRBV7-9	CASSLRRASGNTIYF	TGTGCCAGCAGCTTAAGGCGGGCCTCTGGAAACACCATATATTTT
-	-	TRBJ1-2	TRBV5-1	CASSSLMGNYGYTF	TGCGCCAGCAGCTCCTTGATGGGTAACTATGGCTACACCTTC
-	-	TRBJ1-2	TRBV5-1	CASSPRAGDGYTF	TGCGCCAGCAGCCCCCGGGCCGGAGATGGCTACACCTTC
-	-	TRBJ1-3	TRBV19	CASSTDAYSGNTIYF	TGTGCCAGTAGTACCGACGCCTACTCTGGAAACACCATATATTTT
few	-	TRBJ1-3	TRBV3-1/TRBV3-2	CASSQVGRAGNTIYF	TGTGCCAGCAGCCAAGTCGGCAGGGCTGGAAACACCATATATTTT
-	-	TRBJ1-2	TRBV18	CASSPITGVYGYTF	TGTGCCAGCTCACCGATTACGGGAGTCTATGGCTACACCTTC
-	-	TRBJ2-5	TRBV24-1	CATPTPGTETQYF	TGTGCCACCCCTACCCCAGGGACCGAGACCCAGTACTTC
-	-	TRBJ1-5	TRBV11-2	CASSPGGQPQHF	TGTGCCAGCAGCCCGGGGGGTCAGCCCCAGCATTTT
once	-	TRBJ2-6	TRBV25-1	CASSESKIGGANVLTF	TGTGCCAGCAGTGAATCAAAGATCGGTGGGGCCAACGTCCTGACTTTC
-	TRBD1	TRBJ1-2	TRBV6-5	CASTGGYGYTF	TGTGCCAGCACAGGGGGCTATGGCTACACCTTC
-	-	TRBJ2-4	TRBV19	CASSVAGERNIQYF	TGTGCCAGTAGTGTGGCAGGTGAAAGAAACATTCAGTACTTC
-	-	TRBJ2-1	TRBV5-6	CASSGLSGLSYNEQFF	TGTGCCAGCAGCGGGCTGTCCGGATTGTCCTACAATGAGCAGTTCTTC
-	-	TRBJ1-1	TRBV19	CASSFAGLTEAFF	TGTGCCAGCTCGTTTGCGGGCTTAACTGAAGCTTTCTTT
-	TRBD1	TRBJ1-2	TRBV4-3	CASSQDIGQGGDGYTF	TGCGCCAGCAGCCAAGATATCGGACAGGGTGGCGATGGCTACACCTTC
-	TRBD2	TRBJ2-1	TRBV10-1	CATGRVSNEQFF	TGCGCCACGGGGAGGGTCAGCAATGAGCAGTTCTTC
-	-	TRBJ1-6	TRBV3-1/TRBV3-2	CASSQDIQWSPLHF	TGTGCCAGCAGCCAAGATATCCAGTGGTCGCCCCTCCACTTT
-	-	TRBJ1-6	TRBV18	CASSPREGPQVSPLHF	TGTGCCAGCTCACCACGGGAAGGGCCTCAGGTTTCACCCCTCCACTTT
-	TRBD2	TRBJ2-1	TRBV5-4	CASSFGTSGRNEQFF	TGTGCCAGCAGCTTTGGGACTAGCGGGAGAAATGAGCAGTTCTTC
-	-	TRBJ1-4	TRBV7-9	CASRSGGLEKLFF	TGTGCCAGCCGCTCTGGGGGCCTTGAAAAACTGTTTTTT
-	TRBD1	TRBJ1-1	TRBV27	CASSSDRGQTEAFF	TGTGCCAGCAGTTCCGACAGGGGGCAGACTGAAGCTTTCTTT
-	-	TRBJ2-3	TRBV9	CASSVAPDQVGTDTQYF	TGTGCCAGCAGCGTAGCTCCAGACCAAGTAGGTACAGATACGCAGTATTTT
once	TRBD1	TRBJ1-3	TRBV28	CASSSRDRFIGGNTIYF	TGTGCCAGCAGTTCCCGGGACAGGTTTATCGGTGGAAACACCATATATTTT